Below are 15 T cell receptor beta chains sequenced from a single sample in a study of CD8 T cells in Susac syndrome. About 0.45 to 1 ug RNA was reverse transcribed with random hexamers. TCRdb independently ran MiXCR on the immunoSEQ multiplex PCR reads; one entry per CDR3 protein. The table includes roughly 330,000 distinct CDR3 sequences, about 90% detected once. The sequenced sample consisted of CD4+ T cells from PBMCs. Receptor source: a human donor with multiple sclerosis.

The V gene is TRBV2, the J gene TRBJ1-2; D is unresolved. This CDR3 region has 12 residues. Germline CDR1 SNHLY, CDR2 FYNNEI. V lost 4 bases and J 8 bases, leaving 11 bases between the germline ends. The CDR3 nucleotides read TGTGCCAGCAGTGTACGCCGCTCCGGCTACACCTTC. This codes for CASSVRRSGYTF.

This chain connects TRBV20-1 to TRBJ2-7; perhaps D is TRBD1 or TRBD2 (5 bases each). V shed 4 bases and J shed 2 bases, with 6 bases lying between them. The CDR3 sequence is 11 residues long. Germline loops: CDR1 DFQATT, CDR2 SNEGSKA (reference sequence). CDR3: CSATGPYEQYF. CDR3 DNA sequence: TGCAGTGCTACGGGACCCTACGAGCAGTACTTC.

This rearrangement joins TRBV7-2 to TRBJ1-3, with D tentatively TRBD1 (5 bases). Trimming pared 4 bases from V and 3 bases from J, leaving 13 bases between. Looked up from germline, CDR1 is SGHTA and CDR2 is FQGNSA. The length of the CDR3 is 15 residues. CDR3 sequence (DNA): TGTGCCAGCAGCTCACCCGGGACGTATGGAAACACCATATATTTT. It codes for CASSSPGTYGNTIYF.

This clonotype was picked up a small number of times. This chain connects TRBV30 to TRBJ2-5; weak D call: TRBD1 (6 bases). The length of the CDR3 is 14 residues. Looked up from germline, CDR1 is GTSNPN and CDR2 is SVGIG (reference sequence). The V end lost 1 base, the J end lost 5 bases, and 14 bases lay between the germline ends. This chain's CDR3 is CAWSGLQGLETQYF. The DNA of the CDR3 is TGTGCCTGGAGTGGTCTACAGGGTTTGGAGACCCAGTACTTC. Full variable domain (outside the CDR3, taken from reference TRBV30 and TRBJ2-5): SQTIHQWPATLVQPVGSPLSLECTVEGTSNPNLYWYRQAAGRGLQLLFYSVGIGQISSEVPQNLSASRPQDRQFILSSKKLLLSDSGFYLCAWSGLQGLETQYFGPGTRLLVL.

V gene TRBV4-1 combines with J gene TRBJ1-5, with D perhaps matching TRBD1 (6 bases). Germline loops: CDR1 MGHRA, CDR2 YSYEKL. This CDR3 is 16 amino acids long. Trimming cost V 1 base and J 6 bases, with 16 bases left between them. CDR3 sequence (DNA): TGCGCCAGCAGCCAAGTTCCGGGGGTACAGGGTCAGCCCCAGCATTTT. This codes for CASSQVPGVQGQPQHF.

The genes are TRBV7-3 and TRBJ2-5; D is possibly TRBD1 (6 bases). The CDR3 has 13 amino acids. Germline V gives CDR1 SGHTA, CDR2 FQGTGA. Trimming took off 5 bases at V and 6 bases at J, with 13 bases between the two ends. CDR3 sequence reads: CASSLGHLKTQYF. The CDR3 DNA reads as TGTGCCAGCAGCCTGGGACACCTTAAGACCCAGTACTTC. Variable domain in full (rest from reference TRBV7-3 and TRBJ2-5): GAGVSQTPSNKVTEKGKYVELRCDPISGHTALYWYRQSLGQGPEFLIYFQGTGAADDSGLPNDRFFAVRPEGSVSTLKIQRTERGDSAVYLCASSLGHLKTQYFGPGTRLLVL.

The CDR3 region is CASTGAGAGLTDTQYF. DNA for the CDR3: TGTGCCAGCACCGGAGCAGGAGCGGGACTCACAGATACGCAGTATTTT. The V gene is TRBV6-4, the J gene TRBJ2-3; 7 bases agree with TRBD2. The CDR3 sequence is 16 residues long. From germline, CDR1 is MRHNA and CDR2 SNTAGT. V lost 7 bases, J lost 2 bases, and 12 bases stayed unmatched.

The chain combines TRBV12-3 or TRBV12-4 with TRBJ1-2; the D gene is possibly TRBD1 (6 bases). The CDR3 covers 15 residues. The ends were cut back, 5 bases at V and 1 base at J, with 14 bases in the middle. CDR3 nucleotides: TGTGCCAGCAGTCCCCCCGGGACACATAACTATGGCTACACCTTC. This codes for CASSPPGTHNYGYTF.

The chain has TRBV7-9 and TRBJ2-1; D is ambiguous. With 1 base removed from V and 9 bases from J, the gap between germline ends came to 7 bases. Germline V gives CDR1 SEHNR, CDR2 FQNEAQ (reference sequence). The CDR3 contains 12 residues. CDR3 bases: TGTGCCAGCAGCTTAGATCTGGCTGAGCAGTTCTTC. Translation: CASSLDLAEQFF.

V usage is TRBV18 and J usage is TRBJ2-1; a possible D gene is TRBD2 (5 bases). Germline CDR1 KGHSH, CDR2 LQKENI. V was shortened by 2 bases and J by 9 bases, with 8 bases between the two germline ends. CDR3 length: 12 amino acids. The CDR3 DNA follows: TGTGCCAGCTCACCAGAGGCGGGTGAGCAGTTCTTC. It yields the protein CASSPEAGEQFF.

The DNA of the CDR3 is TGTGCCAGCAGCGCGGACAGGGTAGACACTGAAGCTTTCTTT. Translated: CASSADRVDTEAFF. This chain joins TRBV7-8 and TRBJ1-1; 8 bases map to TRBD1. The CDR3 consists of 14 residues. The V gene end was trimmed by 5 bases and the J gene end by 3 bases; junction bases not matched to a gene: 5. Germline V lookup: CDR1 SGHVS, CDR2 FQNEAQ.

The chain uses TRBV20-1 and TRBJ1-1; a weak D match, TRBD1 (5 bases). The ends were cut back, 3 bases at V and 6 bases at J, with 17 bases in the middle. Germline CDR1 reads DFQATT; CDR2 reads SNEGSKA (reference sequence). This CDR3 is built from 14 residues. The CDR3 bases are TGCAGTGCTAGGGGACCTGGGAAGGGGCCTGAAGCTTTCTTT. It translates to CSARGPGKGPEAFF.

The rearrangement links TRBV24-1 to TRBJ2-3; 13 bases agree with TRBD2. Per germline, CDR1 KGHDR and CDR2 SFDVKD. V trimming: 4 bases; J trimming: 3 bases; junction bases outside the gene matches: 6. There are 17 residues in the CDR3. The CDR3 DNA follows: TGTGCCACCAGTGACCCCGGACTAGCGGGAGAGACAGATACGCAGTATTTT. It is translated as CATSDPGLAGETDTQYF.

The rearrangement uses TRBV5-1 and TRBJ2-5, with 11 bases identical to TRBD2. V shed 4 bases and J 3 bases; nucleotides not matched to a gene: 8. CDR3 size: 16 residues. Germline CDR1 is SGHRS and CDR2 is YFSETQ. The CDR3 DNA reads TGCGCCAGCAGCATAATACCGGGACTAGCGGAAGAGACCCAGTACTTC. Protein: CASSIIPGLAEETQYF.

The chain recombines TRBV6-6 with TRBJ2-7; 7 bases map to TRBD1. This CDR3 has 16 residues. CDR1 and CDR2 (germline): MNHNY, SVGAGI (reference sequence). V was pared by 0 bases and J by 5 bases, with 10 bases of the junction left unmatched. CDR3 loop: CASSYSLRQGTDEQYF. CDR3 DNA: TGTGCCAGCAGTTACTCGCTGAGACAGGGTACAGACGAGCAGTACTTC.